This T cell receptor beta chain emerged from a study of OX40 agonist ivuxolimab in advanced cancers. Study conclusions and caveats: At 0.1 to 3.0 mg/kg, clonal expansion of CD4+ and CD8+ blood T cells had occurred by week 6.

This table comes from immunoSEQ multiplex PCR, and its TCRdb copy is limited to in-frame clones, with some not included. The table lists over 25,000 clones, 85% of them singletons, with around 50% in the top ten. V trimming: 9 bases; J trimming: 8 bases; junction bases outside the gene matches: 7. The CDR3 contains 12 residues. Germline V gives CDR1 SNHLY, CDR2 FYNNEI. About this clone: Its cognate antigen is unknown.

This TCR was recovered from an adult with an advanced solid tumor such as melanoma, head and neck, liver or kidney cancer. Sequencing used CD4+ or CD8+ T cells sorted from blood, obtained in a trial of the OX40 agonist ivuxolimab. The rearrangement uses TRBV2 and TRBJ1-2; 9 positions match TRBD1. The CDR3 nucleotides are TGTGCCAGGAACAGGGGGCTCCGGGGCTACACCTTC. Translating it yields CARNRGLRGYTF.